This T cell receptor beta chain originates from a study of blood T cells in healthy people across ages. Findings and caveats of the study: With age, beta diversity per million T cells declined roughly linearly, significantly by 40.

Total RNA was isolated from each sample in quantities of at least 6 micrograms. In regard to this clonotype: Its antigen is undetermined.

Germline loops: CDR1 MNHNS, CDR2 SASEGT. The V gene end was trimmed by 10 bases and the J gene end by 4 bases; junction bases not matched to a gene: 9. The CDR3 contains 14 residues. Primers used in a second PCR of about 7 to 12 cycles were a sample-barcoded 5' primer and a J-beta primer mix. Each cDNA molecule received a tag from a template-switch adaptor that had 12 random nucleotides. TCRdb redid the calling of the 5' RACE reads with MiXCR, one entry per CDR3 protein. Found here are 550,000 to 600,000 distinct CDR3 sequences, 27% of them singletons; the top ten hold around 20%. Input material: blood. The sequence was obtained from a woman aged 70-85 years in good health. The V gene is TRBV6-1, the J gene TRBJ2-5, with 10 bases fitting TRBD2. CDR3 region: CATVSGGAGETQYF. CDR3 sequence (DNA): TGTGCCACCGTGAGCGGGGGGGCAGGAGAGACCCAGTACTTC.